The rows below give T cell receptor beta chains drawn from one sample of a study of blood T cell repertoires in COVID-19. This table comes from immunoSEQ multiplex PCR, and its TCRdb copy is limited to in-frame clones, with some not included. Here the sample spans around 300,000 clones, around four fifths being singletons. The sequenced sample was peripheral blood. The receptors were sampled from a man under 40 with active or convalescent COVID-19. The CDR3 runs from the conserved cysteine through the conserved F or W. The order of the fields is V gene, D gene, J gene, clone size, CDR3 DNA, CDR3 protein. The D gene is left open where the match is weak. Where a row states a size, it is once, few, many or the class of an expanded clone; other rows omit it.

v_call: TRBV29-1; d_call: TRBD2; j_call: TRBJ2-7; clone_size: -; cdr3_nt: TGCAGCGTTCGCGGACTAGCGGGGAGCTCCTACGAGCAGTACTTC; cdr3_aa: CSVRGLAGSSYEQYF
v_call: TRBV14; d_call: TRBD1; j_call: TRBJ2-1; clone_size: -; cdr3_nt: TGTGCCAGCAGCCTCAACAGGGGAAGTGAGCAGTTCTTC; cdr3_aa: CASSLNRGSEQFF
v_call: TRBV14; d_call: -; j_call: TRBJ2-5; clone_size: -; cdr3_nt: TGTGCCAGCAGCCAAGATCTCTGGTCCAGCCGGCAAGGGGCCCAGTACTTC; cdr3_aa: CASSQDLWSSRQGAQYF
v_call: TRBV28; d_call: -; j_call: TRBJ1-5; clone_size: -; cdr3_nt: TGTGCCAGCAGTTTAGAGACCTTAACAGATCAGCCCCAGCATTTT; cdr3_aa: CASSLETLTDQPQHF
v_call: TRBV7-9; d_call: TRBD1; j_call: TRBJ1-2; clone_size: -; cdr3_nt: TGTGCCAGCAGCCTTGGACAGGCCAACTATGGCTACACCTTC; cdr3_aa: CASSLGQANYGYTF
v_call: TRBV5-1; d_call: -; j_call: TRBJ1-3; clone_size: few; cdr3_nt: TGCGCCAGCAGCTTGGTTGCAGGGCGTGGAAACACCATATATTTT; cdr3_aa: CASSLVAGRGNTIYF
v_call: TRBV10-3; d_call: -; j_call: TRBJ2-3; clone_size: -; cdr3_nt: TGTGCCATCAGGGGACTCCTTAGCACAGATACGCAGTATTTT; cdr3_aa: CAIRGLLSTDTQYF
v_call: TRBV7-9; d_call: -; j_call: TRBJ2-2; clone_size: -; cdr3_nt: TGTGCCAGCAGCTCGCGACAAGGGGGTCCGAACACCGGGGAGCTGTTTTTT; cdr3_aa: CASSSRQGGPNTGELFF
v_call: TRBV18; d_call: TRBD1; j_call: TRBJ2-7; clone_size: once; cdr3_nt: TGTGCCAGCTCACCAGGGACAGGGGGCGCGTCCAACCTCTACGAGCAGTACTTC; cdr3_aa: CASSPGTGGASNLYEQYF
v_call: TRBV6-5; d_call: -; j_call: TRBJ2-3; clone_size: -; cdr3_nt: TGTGCCAGCAGAACAGACAGCACAGATACGCAGTATTTT; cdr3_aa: CASRTDSTDTQYF
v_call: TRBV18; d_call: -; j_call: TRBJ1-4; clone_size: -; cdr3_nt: TGTGCCAGCTCACCACGCGGGGAAAAACTGTTTTTT; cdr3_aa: CASSPRGEKLFF
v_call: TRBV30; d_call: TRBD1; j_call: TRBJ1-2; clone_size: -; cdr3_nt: TGTGCCTTTAGTCCCGGGACAGGGGTAGGCTACACCTTC; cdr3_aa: CAFSPGTGVGYTF
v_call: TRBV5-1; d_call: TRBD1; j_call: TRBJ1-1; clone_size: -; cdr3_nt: TGCGCCAGCAGCCCCGGGGACAGGGTCGACGCTTTCTTT; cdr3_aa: CASSPGDRVDAFF
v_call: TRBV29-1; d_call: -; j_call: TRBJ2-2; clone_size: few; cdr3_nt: TGCAGCGCCGAGGGGGACACCGGGGAGCTGTTTTTT; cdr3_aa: CSAEGDTGELFF
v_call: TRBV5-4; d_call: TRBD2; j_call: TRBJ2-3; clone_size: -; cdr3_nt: TGTGCCAGCAGCCCCTCATCCGGACTAGCGGCCTTAACAGATACGCAGTATTTT; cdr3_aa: CASSPSSGLAALTDTQYF
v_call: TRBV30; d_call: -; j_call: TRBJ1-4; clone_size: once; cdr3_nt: TGTGCCTGGAGTTTGGACAGTAATGAAAAACTGTTTTTT; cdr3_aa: CAWSLDSNEKLFF